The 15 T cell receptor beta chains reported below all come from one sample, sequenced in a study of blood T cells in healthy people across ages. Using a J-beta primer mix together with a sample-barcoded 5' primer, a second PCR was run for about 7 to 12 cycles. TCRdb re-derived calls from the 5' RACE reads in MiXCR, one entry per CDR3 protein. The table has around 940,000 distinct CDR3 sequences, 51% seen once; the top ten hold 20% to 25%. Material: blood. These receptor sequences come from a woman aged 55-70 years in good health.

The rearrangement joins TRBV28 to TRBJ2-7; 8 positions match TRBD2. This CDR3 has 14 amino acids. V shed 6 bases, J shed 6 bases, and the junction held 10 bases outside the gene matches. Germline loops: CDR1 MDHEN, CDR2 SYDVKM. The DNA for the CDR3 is TGTGCCAGCAGCTCATCCGGGACTAGGGCCGAGCAGTACTTC. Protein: CASSSSGTRAEQYF.

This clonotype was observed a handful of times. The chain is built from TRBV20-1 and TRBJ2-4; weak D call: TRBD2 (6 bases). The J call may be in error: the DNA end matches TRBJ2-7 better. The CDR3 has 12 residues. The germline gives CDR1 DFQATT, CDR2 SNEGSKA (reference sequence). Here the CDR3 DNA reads TGCAGTGCCCCCTCCGGGAGATACGAGCAGTACTTC. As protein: CSAPSGRYEQYF.

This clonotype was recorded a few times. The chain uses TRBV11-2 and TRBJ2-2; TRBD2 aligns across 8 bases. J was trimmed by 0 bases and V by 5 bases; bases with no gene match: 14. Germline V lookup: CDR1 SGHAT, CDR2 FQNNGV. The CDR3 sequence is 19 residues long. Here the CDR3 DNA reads TGTGCCAGCAGCCCACTGGGGGGAGCGGGAGTTGCGAACACCGGGGAGCTGTTTTTT. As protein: CASSPLGGAGVANTGELFF.

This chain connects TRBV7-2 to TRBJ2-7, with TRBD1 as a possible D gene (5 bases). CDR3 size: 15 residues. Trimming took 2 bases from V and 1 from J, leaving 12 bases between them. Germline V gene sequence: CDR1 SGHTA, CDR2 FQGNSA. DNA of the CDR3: TGTGCCAGCAGCTTAATCTCAGGGAATTCCTACGAGCAGTACTTC. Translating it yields CASSLISGNSYEQYF. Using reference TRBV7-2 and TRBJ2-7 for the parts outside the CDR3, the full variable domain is GAGVSQSPSNKVTEKGKDVELRCDPISGHTALYWYRQSLGQGLEFLIYFQGNSAPDKSGLPSDRFSAERTGGSVSTLTIQRTQQEDSAVYLCASSLISGNSYEQYFGPGTRLTVT.

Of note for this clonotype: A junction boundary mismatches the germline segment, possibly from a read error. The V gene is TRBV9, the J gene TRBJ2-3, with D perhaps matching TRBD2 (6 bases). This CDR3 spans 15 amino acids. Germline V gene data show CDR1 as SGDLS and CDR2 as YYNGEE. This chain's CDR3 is CASTARATSTGTQYF. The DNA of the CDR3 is TGTGCCAGCACCGCTAGGGCCACTAGCACAGGTACGCAGTATTTT. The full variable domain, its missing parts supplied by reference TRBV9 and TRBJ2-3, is DSGVTQTPKHLITATGQRVTLRCSPRSGDLSVYWYQQSLDQGLQFLIQYYNGEERAKGNILERFSAQQFPDLHSELNLSSLELGDSALYFCASTARATSTGTQYFGPGTRLTVL.

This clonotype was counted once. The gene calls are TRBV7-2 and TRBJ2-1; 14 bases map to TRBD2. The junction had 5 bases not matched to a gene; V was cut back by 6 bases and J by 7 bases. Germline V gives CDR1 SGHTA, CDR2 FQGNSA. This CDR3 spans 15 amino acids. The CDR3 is CASRGLAGAGNEQFF. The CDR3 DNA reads TGTGCCAGCAGGGGACTAGCGGGAGCTGGGAATGAGCAGTTCTTC.

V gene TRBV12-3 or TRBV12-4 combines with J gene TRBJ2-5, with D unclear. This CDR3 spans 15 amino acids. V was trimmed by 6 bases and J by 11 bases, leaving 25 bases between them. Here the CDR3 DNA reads TGTGCCAGCAGCTCCATTGGGCTTCCCGGCTGGGAACAGTACTTC. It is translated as CASSSIGLPGWEQYF.

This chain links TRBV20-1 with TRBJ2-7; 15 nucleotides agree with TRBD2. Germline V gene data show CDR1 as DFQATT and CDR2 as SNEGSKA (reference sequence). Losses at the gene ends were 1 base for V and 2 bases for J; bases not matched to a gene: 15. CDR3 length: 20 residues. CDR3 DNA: TGCAGTGCTAGAGCCCAGGGACTAGCGGGAGGCACCCGTAGCACCTACGAGCAGTACTTC. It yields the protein CSARAQGLAGGTRSTYEQYF.

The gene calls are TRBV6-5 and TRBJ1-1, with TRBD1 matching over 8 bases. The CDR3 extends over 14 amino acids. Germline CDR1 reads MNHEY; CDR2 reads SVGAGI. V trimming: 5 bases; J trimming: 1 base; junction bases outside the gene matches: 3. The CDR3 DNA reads TGTGCCAGCAGTGGGGACAGGCAGAACACTGAAGCTTTCTTT. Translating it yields CASSGDRQNTEAFF.

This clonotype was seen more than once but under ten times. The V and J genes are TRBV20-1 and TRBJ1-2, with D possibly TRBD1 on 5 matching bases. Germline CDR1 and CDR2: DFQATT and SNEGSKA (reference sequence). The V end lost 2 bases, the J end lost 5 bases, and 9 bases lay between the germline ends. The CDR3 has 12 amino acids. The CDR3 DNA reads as TGCAGTGCTAGACAGGGTTCGTATGGCTACACCTTC. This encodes CSARQGSYGYTF.

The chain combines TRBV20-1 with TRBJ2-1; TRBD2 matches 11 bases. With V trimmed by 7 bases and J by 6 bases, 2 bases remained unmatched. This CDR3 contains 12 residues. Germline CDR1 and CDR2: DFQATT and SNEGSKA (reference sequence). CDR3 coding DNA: TGCAGTGGACTAGCGGGATTCAATGAGCAGTTCTTC. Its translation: CSGLAGFNEQFF.

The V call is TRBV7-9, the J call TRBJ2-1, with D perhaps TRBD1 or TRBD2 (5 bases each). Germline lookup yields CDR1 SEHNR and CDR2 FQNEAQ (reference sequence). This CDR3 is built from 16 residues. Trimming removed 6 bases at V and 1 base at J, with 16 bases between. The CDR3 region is CASRSKGRGSYNEQFF. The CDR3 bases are TGTGCCAGCAGATCAAAGGGGAGAGGGTCCTACAATGAGCAGTTCTTC.

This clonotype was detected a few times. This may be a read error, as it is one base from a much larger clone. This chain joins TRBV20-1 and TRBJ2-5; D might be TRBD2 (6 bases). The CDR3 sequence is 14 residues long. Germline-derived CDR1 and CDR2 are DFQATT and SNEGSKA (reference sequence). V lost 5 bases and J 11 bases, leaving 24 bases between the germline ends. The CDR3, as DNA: TGCAGTGCTTCCGGGACTGAGGTCTACAATGAGCAGTACTTC. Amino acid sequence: CSASGTEVYNEQYF.

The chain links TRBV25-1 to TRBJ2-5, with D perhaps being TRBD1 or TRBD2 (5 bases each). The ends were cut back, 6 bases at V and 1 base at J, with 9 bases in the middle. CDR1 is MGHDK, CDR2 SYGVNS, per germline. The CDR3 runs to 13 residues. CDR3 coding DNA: TGTGCCAGCAGGAGGGGATCCCAAGAGACCCAGTACTTC. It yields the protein CASRRGSQETQYF.

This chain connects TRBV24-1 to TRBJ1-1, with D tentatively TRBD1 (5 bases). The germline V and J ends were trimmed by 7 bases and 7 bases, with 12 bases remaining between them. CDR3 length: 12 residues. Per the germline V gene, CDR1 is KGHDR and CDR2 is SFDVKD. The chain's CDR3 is CATRATVGEAFF. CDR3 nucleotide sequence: TGTGCCACCAGGGCGACAGTTGGTGAAGCTTTCTTT.